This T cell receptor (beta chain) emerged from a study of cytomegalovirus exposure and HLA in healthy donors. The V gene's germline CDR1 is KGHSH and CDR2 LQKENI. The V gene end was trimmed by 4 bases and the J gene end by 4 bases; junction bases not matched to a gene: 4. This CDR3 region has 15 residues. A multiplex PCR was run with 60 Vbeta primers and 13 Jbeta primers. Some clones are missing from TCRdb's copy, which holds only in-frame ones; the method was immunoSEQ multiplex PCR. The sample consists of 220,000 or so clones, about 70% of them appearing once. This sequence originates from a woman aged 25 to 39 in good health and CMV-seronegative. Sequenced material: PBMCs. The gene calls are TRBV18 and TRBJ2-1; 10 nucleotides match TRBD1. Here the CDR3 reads CASSLGTGAYNEQFF. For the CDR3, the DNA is TGTGCCAGCTCACTTGGGACAGGGGCTTACAATGAGCAGTTCTTC.